This passage covers 27 T cell receptor beta chains from one sample sequenced in a study of blood T cell repertoires in COVID-19. Data came from immunoSEQ multiplex PCR; TCRdb stores just in-frame clones and leaves some out. The sample has about 210,000 clones, around 85% seen once. Source material: peripheral blood. The origin of the receptors is a woman aged 65 to 85 with COVID-19, enrolled during active disease.

This clone was seen only a few times. The rearrangement joins TRBV11-2 to TRBJ1-4, with D uncertain. Germline loops: CDR1 SGHAT, CDR2 FQNNGV. CDR3 length: 12 residues. V lost 4 bases and J lost 7, with 7 bases in between. CDR3 DNA: TGTGCCAGCAGCTCTGACTTTGAAAAACTGTTTTTT. Amino acid sequence: CASSSDFEKLFF.

CDR3 sequence reads: CASSSTGQTYNEQFF. Written as DNA, the CDR3 is TGTGCCAGCAGCTCCACGGGACAGACCTACAATGAGCAGTTCTTC. The genes are TRBV7-9 and TRBJ2-1; 7 bases line up with TRBD1. Germline V gives CDR1 SEHNR, CDR2 FQNEAQ (reference sequence). V dropped 4 bases and J dropped 2; count of bases not matched to a gene: 5. This CDR3 contains 15 residues.

The rearrangement links TRBV7-6 to TRBJ2-2, with 11 bases matching TRBD2. CDR1 and CDR2 (germline): SGHVS, FNYEAQ. The ends lost 1 base at V and 7 bases at J; junction bases unmatched: 5. The CDR3 loop spans 16 amino acids. DNA for the CDR3: TGTGCCAGCAGCTTAGAACTAGCGGGAGTCGGCGGGGAGCTGTTTTTT. Protein product: CASSLELAGVGGELFF.

This clone was seen only a few times. The V and J genes are TRBV7-2 and TRBJ1-1; D uncertain. Trimming removed 5 bases at V and 2 bases at J, with 6 bases between. This CDR3 is built from 12 residues. Per germline, CDR1 SGHTA and CDR2 FQGNSA. CDR3 DNA sequence: TGTGCCAGCAGCCACAGTAACACTGAAGCTTTCTTT. This translates into CASSHSNTEAFF.

The CDR3 DNA sequence: TGTGCCAGCAGCCCCGGGACAGGCCTAGCGAATGGTGGCTACACCTTC. It translates to CASSPGTGLANGGYTF. J is TRBJ1-2 and V is TRBV5-5; 8 nucleotides line up with TRBD1. J gave up 7 bases and V 4 bases, and 15 bases lay outside the gene matches. This CDR3 has 16 amino acids. Per germline, CDR1 SGHKS and CDR2 YYEKEE (reference sequence).

This chain uses TRBV18 with TRBJ1-1, with TRBD1 matching 10 bases. The CDR3 contains 12 residues. V lost 6 bases, J lost 6 bases, and 1 base stayed unmatched. Germline V gene data show CDR1 as KGHSH and CDR2 as LQKENI. The CDR3 region has the DNA TGTGCCAGCTCGACAGGGGGCCCTGAAGCTTTCTTT. It yields the protein CASSTGGPEAFF.

The chain combines TRBV19 with TRBJ1-3; D possibly corresponds to TRBD1 (5 bases). There are 12 residues in the CDR3. Germline lookup yields CDR1 LNHDA and CDR2 SQIVND (reference sequence). The V and J ends lost 6 bases and 6 bases respectively, with 9 bases between them. The CDR3 DNA is TGTGCCAGTAGACAGGACCCAAACACCATATATTTT. Protein product: CASRQDPNTIYF.

This clone has a handful of counts. V gene TRBV7-9 combines with J gene TRBJ1-2; TRBD1 matches 9 bases. V lost 5 bases, J lost 8 bases, and 15 bases stayed unmatched. The CDR3 is 16 amino acids. CDR1 is SEHNR, CDR2 FQNEAQ, per germline (reference sequence). CDR3 nucleotides: TGTGCCAGCAGCCCCTTAGGGGGCGACAGGGGGGACGGCTACACCTTC. Its protein product is CASSPLGGDRGDGYTF.

In DNA form, the CDR3 reads TGTGCCAGTAGTCCAAAGCGGACGGAGAACTATGGCTACACCTTC. Its translation: CASSPKRTENYGYTF. The chain couples TRBV19 to TRBJ1-2; D gene unclear. Germline loops: CDR1 LNHDA, CDR2 SQIVND (reference sequence). V lost 5 bases, J lost 2 bases, and 15 bases lay in between. The CDR3 covers 15 residues.

This chain connects TRBV18 to TRBJ1-3; 7 bases are shared with TRBD1. J gave up 4 bases and V 6 bases, and 6 bases lay outside the gene matches. This CDR3 is built from 14 residues. From germline, CDR1 is KGHSH and CDR2 LQKENI. CDR3 coding DNA: TGTGCCAGCTCCCGCGGACAGGTCGGAAACACCATATATTTT. Translated: CASSRGQVGNTIYF.

V and J are TRBV28 and TRBJ1-1; D is perhaps TRBD1 (6 bases). CDR3 length: 13 residues. Germline V gene lookup returns CDR1 MDHEN and CDR2 SYDVKM. Trimming stripped 6 bases from V and 5 bases from J, with 13 bases between. This chain's CDR3 is CASRTGLVTEAFF. DNA of the CDR3: TGTGCCAGCAGAACAGGGTTGGTTACTGAAGCTTTCTTT.

Regarding this clone: A junction end diverges from the germline sequence, so it may reflect a read error. The V gene is TRBV7-2, the J gene TRBJ1-1; 8 nucleotides line up with TRBD1. The CDR3 contains 14 residues. Germline CDR1 and CDR2: SGHTA and FQGNSA. As DNA, the CDR3 is TGTGCCAGCACCTTAGGACAGGGGAACACTGAAGCTTTCTTT. Protein: CASTLGQGNTEAFF.

The rearrangement joins TRBV7-2 to TRBJ1-1, with D maybe TRBD1 (5 bases). Per germline, CDR1 SGHTA and CDR2 FQGNSA. V was pared by 5 bases and J by 11 bases, with 18 bases between. The CDR3 has 13 amino acids. The CDR3 nucleotides are TGTGCCAGCAGCCCGCAGGGCCACTATAGGGCTTTCTTT. Translating gives CASSPQGHYRAFF. The whole variable domain, remainder taken from reference TRBV7-2 and TRBJ1-1, is GAGVSQSPSNKVTEKGKDVELRCDPISGHTALYWYRQSLGQGLEFLIYFQGNSAPDKSGLPSDRFSAERTGGSVSTLTIQRTQQEDSAVYLCASSPQGHYRAFFGQGTRLTVV.

The CDR3 nucleotides read TGTGCCATCAGTGTGGGGGGTAATGCAGATACGCAGTATTTT. It encodes CAISVGGNADTQYF. The gene calls are TRBV10-3 and TRBJ2-3; D might be TRBD2 (6 bases). CDR1 is ENHRY and CDR2 is SYGVKD in the germline V gene. The CDR3 is 14 amino acids. V lost 4 bases and J 4 bases, leaving 12 bases between the germline ends.

The genes are TRBV5-1 and TRBJ2-3; the match to TRBD1 covers 8 bases. Trimming at V came to 0 bases and at J to 3 bases, leaving 3 bases not matched to a gene. CDR1 is SGHRS and CDR2 is YFSETQ in the germline V gene. CDR3 length: 15 amino acids. The chain's CDR3 is CASSLGTGRTDTQYF. DNA for the CDR3: TGCGCCAGCAGCTTGGGGACAGGGCGAACAGATACGCAGTATTTT.

The table lists this clone with a count of one. This chain connects TRBV7-9 to TRBJ2-7; 8 nucleotides agree with TRBD2. The CDR3 runs 15 residues. J lost 6 bases, V lost 5 bases, and 12 bases had no gene match. Germline CDR1 and CDR2: SEHNR and FQNEAQ (reference sequence). Written as DNA, the CDR3 is TGTGCCAGCAGCCCGAGCGGGAGCGGCTCTCGCGAGCAGTACTTC. Translating gives CASSPSGSGSREQYF.

The genes are TRBV25-1 and TRBJ2-7, with 9 bases aligning to TRBD1. Trimming at V came to 6 bases and at J to 2 bases, leaving 5 bases not matched to a gene. The CDR3 runs 14 residues. From germline, CDR1 is MGHDK and CDR2 SYGVNS. The CDR3 DNA follows: TGTGCCAGCAGCTTTGGACAGGGGCCCTACGAGCAGTACTTC. Translated, it gives CASSFGQGPYEQYF.

The J gene is TRBJ2-1, the V gene TRBV27; D is uncertain. The V end lost 4 bases, the J end lost 6 bases, and 13 bases lay between the germline ends. The CDR3 covers 14 residues. The germline V gene has CDR1 MNHEY and CDR2 SMNVEV (reference sequence). CDR3 residues: CASSSRLTVNEQFF. The DNA of the CDR3 is TGTGCCAGCAGTTCCCGCCTTACGGTCAATGAGCAGTTCTTC.

This sequence joins TRBV2 and TRBJ1-6; D is possibly TRBD1 (6 bases). V was clipped by 6 bases and J by 5 bases, with 14 bases between them. This CDR3 comprises 15 residues. Looked up from germline, CDR1 is SNHLY and CDR2 is FYNNEI. The CDR3 is CASRGTPGNNSPLHF. Written as DNA, the CDR3 is TGTGCCAGCAGGGGGACACCAGGAAATAATTCACCCCTCCACTTT.

This clone was counted a few times. CDR3 bases: TGCGCCAGCAGCCAAGATATCACAGGGGTTCAGCCCCAGCATTTT. Translation: CASSQDITGVQPQHF. The chain has TRBV4-1 and TRBJ1-5; 7 bases line up with TRBD1. This CDR3 spans 15 amino acids. Germline loops: CDR1 MGHRA, CDR2 YSYEKL. V dropped 0 bases and J dropped 6; count of bases not matched to a gene: 5.

The V call is TRBV24-1, the J call TRBJ1-5; tentatively, D is TRBD1 (6 bases). The V gene's germline CDR1 is KGHDR and CDR2 SFDVKD. Trimming removed 4 bases at V and 4 bases at J, with 16 bases between. The CDR3 runs to 16 residues. CDR3 residues: CATSDVGQGLNQPQHF. The CDR3 DNA sequence: TGTGCCACCAGTGACGTTGGGCAGGGGTTAAATCAGCCCCAGCATTTT.

This clone was seen once. The CDR3 DNA is TGTGCCAGCAGCTTAGGACTCGAGACGGATGAAGCTTTCTTT. Protein sequence: CASSLGLETDEAFF. V gene TRBV7-8 combines with J gene TRBJ1-1; no reliable D call. Germline values: CDR1 SGHVS, CDR2 FQNEAQ. This CDR3 is built from 14 residues. V was trimmed by 1 base and J by 7 bases, leaving 13 bases between them.

V is TRBV14 and J is TRBJ2-7, with 12 positions matching TRBD2. The germline V gene encodes CDR1 SGHDN and CDR2 FVKESK. The CDR3 sequence is 15 residues long. Trimming cost V 4 bases and J 5 bases; bases outside gene matches: 6. The CDR3 DNA is TGTGCCAGCAGCCGCAGACTAGCGGGAGACGACGAGCAGTACTTC. Amino acids: CASSRRLAGDDEQYF. Full variable domain (rest looked up from reference TRBV14 and TRBJ2-7): EAGVTQFPSHSVIEKGQTVTLRCDPISGHDNLYWYRRVMGKEIKFLLHFVKESKQDESGMPNNRFLAERTGGTYSTLKVQPAELEDSGVYFCASSRRLAGDDEQYFGPGTRLTVT.

The genes are TRBV24-1 and TRBJ1-4; 12 nucleotides align to TRBD1. Germline V gene lookup returns CDR1 KGHDR and CDR2 SFDVKD. The trim removed 6 bases at V and 2 bases at J, leaving 6 bases unmatched. This CDR3 contains 17 residues. For the CDR3, the DNA is TGTGCCACCAGTTCGGGGGGACAGGGGGCTACTAATGAAAAACTGTTTTTT. It is translated as CATSSGGQGATNEKLFF.

The CDR3: CASSFRAGEVYNEQFF. Written as DNA, the CDR3 is TGTGCCAGCAGCTTTAGGGCGGGAGAGGTCTACAATGAGCAGTTCTTC. The genes are TRBV7-6 and TRBJ2-1; 7 positions agree with TRBD2. The CDR3 loop spans 16 amino acids. V was clipped by 3 bases and J by 3 bases; unmatched bases: 8. Germline CDR1 SGHVS, CDR2 FNYEAQ.

The sample holds one count of this clone. The chain couples TRBV20-1 to TRBJ2-6; the D gene is possibly TRBD2 (5 bases). V was pared by 3 bases and J by 0 bases, with 12 bases between. CDR1 is DFQATT and CDR2 is SNEGSKA in the germline V gene (reference sequence). CDR3 length: 16 amino acids. The CDR3 nucleotides read TGCAGTGCTAGTAAGAGGGTCGGCTCTGGGGCCAACGTCCTGACTTTC. Translating gives CSASKRVGSGANVLTF.

The chain couples TRBV7-2 to TRBJ2-5; 8 bases agree with TRBD2. The CDR3 consists of 15 residues. Per the germline V gene, CDR1 is SGHTA and CDR2 is FQGNSA. Unmatched junction bases numbered 7, after V lost 5 bases and J lost 2 bases. CDR3 loop: CASSPQGGGQETQYF. The CDR3 coding sequence is TGTGCCAGCAGCCCGCAGGGCGGGGGGCAAGAGACCCAGTACTTC.